These 10 T cell receptor beta chains were sequenced from one sample in a study of blood T cell repertoires in COVID-19 (dated by TCRdb to the early 2020s). The method behind the library was the immunoSEQ multiplex PCR assay. TCRdb obtained this table from immuneACCESS and retained in-frame rearrangements with V and J assigned. These tables miss some clones; where compared with another copy, unresolved V genes account for less than half of the shortfall, and the remainder is unexplained. The table for this sample lists around 620,000 clones; 85% to 90% of them were counted only once. Jointly, the top ten make up about 0.26% of the sample. Sequencing used peripheral blood. The receptors were sampled from a woman aged 18-29 years with acute or convalescent COVID-19.

The chain couples TRBV21-1 to TRBJ1-1; the tabulated D call, TRBD1, remains unverified against the DNA. TRBV21-1 corresponds to a pseudogene. The CDR3 has 15 amino acids. Written as DNA, the CDR3 is TGTGCCAGCAGCAAACCGGGACAGCCGAACACTGAAGCTTTCTTT. It yields the protein CASSKPGQPNTEAFF.

The V and J genes are TRBV2 and TRBJ1-2; no reliable D call. Germline CDR1 is SNHLY and CDR2 is FYNNEI. The CDR3 runs to 12 residues. The ends were cut back, 1 base at V and 7 bases at J, with 7 bases in the middle. CDR3 nucleotide sequence: TGTGCCAGCAGTGAAGGCGGCCCTGGCTACACCTTC. Encoded protein: CASSEGGPGYTF.

The V and J genes are TRBV7-9 and TRBJ1-2; D might be TRBD1 (6 bases). Germline CDR1 reads SEHNR; CDR2 reads FQNEAQ (reference sequence). The CDR3 is made up of 15 amino acids. V was trimmed by 5 bases and J by 4 bases, leaving 17 bases between them. DNA of the CDR3: TGTGCCAGCAGCGAGGTGGGACAAGGGCGCTATGGCTACACCTTC. It yields the protein CASSEVGQGRYGYTF.

The gene calls are TRBV29-1 and TRBJ1-2; D ambiguous. CDR1 is SQVTM, CDR2 ANQGSEA, per germline. V lost 4 bases and J lost 8, with 11 bases in between. CDR3 size: 11 residues. The CDR3 loop reads CSVAGSGGYTF. The CDR3 DNA sequence: TGCAGCGTTGCGGGGTCGGGCGGCTACACCTTC.

This clone was seen just once. The chain joins TRBV5-1 to TRBJ1-2; unclear D gene. Trimming removed 1 base from V and 8 bases from J, with 12 bases in between. This CDR3 is 13 amino acids long. Germline V gives CDR1 SGHRS, CDR2 YFSETQ. CDR3: CASSLHYSEGYTF. Written as DNA, the CDR3 is TGCGCCAGCAGCTTGCATTATAGCGAGGGCTACACCTTC.

This clone appeared a few times. The CDR3, as DNA: TGTGCCAGTAGTGAAATTGGAGGGTGGAACACTGAAGCTTTCTTT. It encodes CASSEIGGWNTEAFF. The V and J genes are TRBV19 and TRBJ1-1, with unresolved D. The V end lost 5 bases, the J end lost 1 base, and 14 bases lay between the germline ends. Germline V gives CDR1 LNHDA, CDR2 SQIVND (reference sequence). The length of the CDR3 is 15 residues.

The chain carries TRBV2 and TRBJ1-2; D is possibly TRBD1 (6 bases). The CDR3 consists of 11 residues. CDR1 is SNHLY and CDR2 is FYNNEI in the germline V gene. V shed 7 bases and J shed 6 bases, with 9 bases lying between them. In DNA form, the CDR3 reads TGTGCCAGCAACAGGGAGAATGGCTACACCTTC. Translating gives CASNRENGYTF. Drawing the rest from reference TRBV2 and TRBJ1-2, the complete variable domain is EPEVTQTPSHQVTQMGQEVILRCVPISNHLYFYWYRQILGQKVEFLVSFYNNEISEKSEIFDDQFSVERPDGSNFTLKIRSTKLEDSAMYFCASNRENGYTFGSGTRLTVV.

As concerns this clone: The same CDR3 arises from other DNA sequences in this sample as well. The V and J genes are TRBV5-1 and TRBJ2-2; tentatively, D is TRBD1 (6 bases). Between the trimmed V and J ends, which lost 0 bases and 5 bases, there was a span of 8 bases. Germline V CDR1 and CDR2: SGHRS, YFSETQ. This CDR3 contains 14 residues. The CDR3 sequence is CASSLATGTGELFF. For the CDR3, the DNA is TGCGCCAGCAGCTTGGCCACAGGGACCGGGGAGCTGTTTTTT. The full variable domain, its missing parts supplied by reference TRBV5-1 and TRBJ2-2, is KAGVTQTPRYLIKTRGQQVTLSCSPISGHRSVSWYQQTPGQGLQFLFEYFSETQRNKGNFPGRFSGRQFSNSRSEMNVSTLELGDSALYLCASSLATGTGELFFGEGSRLTVL.

The rearrangement links TRBV13 to TRBJ2-7; weak D call: TRBD1 (6 bases). This CDR3 is built from 14 residues. Trimming stripped 3 bases from V and 2 bases from J, with 11 bases between. CDR1 and CDR2 from the germline V gene are PRHDT and FYEKMQ (reference sequence). The CDR3 region has the DNA TGTGCCAGCAGCTTGGCCAGGGGAACCTACGAGCAGTACTTC. As protein: CASSLARGTYEQYF.

This clone came up a few times. V usage is TRBV12-3 or TRBV12-4 and J usage is TRBJ1-1, with D possibly TRBD1 on 6 matching bases. V dropped 6 bases and J dropped 1 base, with 9 bases sitting between them. The CDR3 spans 13 residues. This chain's CDR3 is CASRLQGNTEAFF. The CDR3 coding sequence is TGTGCCAGCAGGTTACAGGGGAACACTGAAGCTTTCTTT.